Listed below are T cell receptor beta chains from one sample, sequenced in a study of CD8+ T cells in alopecia areata. Generated by immunoSEQ multiplex PCR, the TCRdb table keeps only in-frame clones and is missing some. Found here are 200,000 to 250,000 clones, about three fifths of them singletons; the top ten hold 4% to 5%. Here the sequenced sample was CD4+ T cells sorted from blood, taken at week 4, from a patient treated with tofacitinib. Receptors originate from a human donor with alopecia areata. CDR3s leave out the opening cysteine and the closing phenylalanine or tryptophan.

v_gene: TRBV19
j_gene: TRBJ1-1
CDR3aa: ASSEGLSTEAF

v_gene: TRBV5-1
j_gene: TRBJ1-6
CDR3aa: ASSLIARGTAYNSPLH

v_gene: TRBV6-5
j_gene: TRBJ1-2
CDR3aa: ASSSTGAYGYT

v_gene: TRBV10-2
j_gene: TRBJ1-2
CDR3aa: ASSSQGYGYT

v_gene: TRBV9
j_gene: TRBJ2-2
CDR3aa: ASSLGQGGTGELF

v_gene: TRBV6-6
j_gene: TRBJ2-5
CDR3aa: ASSYGNSETQY

v_gene: TRBV18
j_gene: TRBJ2-7
CDR3aa: ASSPGTVFASYEQY

v_gene: TRBV7-9
j_gene: TRBJ2-1
CDR3aa: ASSRTAINEQF

v_gene: TRBV18
j_gene: TRBJ2-3
CDR3aa: ASSLATTGADTQY

v_gene: TRBV5-1
j_gene: TRBJ2-1
CDR3aa: ASSSGSFEGQF

v_gene: TRBV11-2
j_gene: TRBJ2-1
CDR3aa: ASSLAGTGLYNEQF

v_gene: TRBV27
j_gene: TRBJ2-7
CDR3aa: ASSTQTSNEQY

v_gene: TRBV29-1
j_gene: TRBJ2-7
CDR3aa: SGTGPTYEQY

v_gene: TRBV5-6
j_gene: TRBJ1-5
CDR3aa: ASSYTGIRQPQH

v_gene: TRBV4-1
j_gene: TRBJ2-7
CDR3aa: ASSHSGTGAYEQY

v_gene: TRBV29-1
j_gene: TRBJ1-4
CDR3aa: SVRVDRANEKLF

v_gene: TRBV30
j_gene: TRBJ2-1
CDR3aa: AWIGGSGLLYNEQF

v_gene: TRBV9
j_gene: TRBJ2-7
CDR3aa: ASSSPGGRDEQY

v_gene: TRBV5-4
j_gene: TRBJ2-5
CDR3aa: ASSGRGEYQETQY

v_gene: TRBV2
j_gene: TRBJ2-5
CDR3aa: ASSEGTRRGTQY

v_gene: TRBV2
j_gene: TRBJ2-1
CDR3aa: ASSRERGGLGEQF

v_gene: TRBV6-6
j_gene: TRBJ1-6
CDR3aa: ASSSGGGEDNSPLH

v_gene: TRBV7-8
j_gene: TRBJ2-5
CDR3aa: ASRLTRGKRQETQY

v_gene: TRBV4-2
j_gene: TRBJ2-5
CDR3aa: ASSQNLAGKETQY

v_gene: TRBV7-2
j_gene: TRBJ2-2
CDR3aa: ASSMGQSTGELF

v_gene: TRBV7-2
j_gene: TRBJ2-7
CDR3aa: ASSTAYEQY

v_gene: TRBV18
j_gene: TRBJ1-1
CDR3aa: ASSEQGTEAF

v_gene: TRBV7-9
j_gene: TRBJ1-5
CDR3aa: ASSRQGQSNQPQH

v_gene: TRBV27
j_gene: TRBJ1-6
CDR3aa: ASRWTGLGSPLH

v_gene: TRBV5-1
j_gene: TRBJ2-5
CDR3aa: ASSPQRGGGETQY

v_gene: TRBV7-2
j_gene: TRBJ2-3
CDR3aa: ASSLWGGTDTQY

v_gene: TRBV2
j_gene: TRBJ1-5
CDR3aa: ASSQGEGNQPQH

v_gene: TRBV2
j_gene: TRBJ2-7
CDR3aa: ASRQVSYEQY

v_gene: TRBV4-2
j_gene: TRBJ2-2
CDR3aa: ASSPIDLNTGELF

v_gene: TRBV27
j_gene: TRBJ1-5
CDR3aa: ASRQTGGSNQPQH

v_gene: TRBV29-1
j_gene: TRBJ2-3
CDR3aa: SVGSGSSTDTQY

v_gene: TRBV4-1
j_gene: TRBJ1-4
CDR3aa: ASSQGNGNNEKLF

v_gene: TRBV27
j_gene: TRBJ1-2
CDR3aa: ASSYDSNYGYT

v_gene: TRBV5-1
j_gene: TRBJ2-3
CDR3aa: ASSLDGQGLTDTQY

v_gene: TRBV10-3
j_gene: TRBJ1-2
CDR3aa: AISELDRAYGYT

v_gene: TRBV29-1
j_gene: TRBJ2-4
CDR3aa: SVDATGGNIQY

v_gene: TRBV2
j_gene: TRBJ2-5
CDR3aa: ASTGIGETQY

v_gene: TRBV5-6
j_gene: TRBJ2-5
CDR3aa: ASSFGGSRETQY

v_gene: TRBV19
j_gene: TRBJ1-5
CDR3aa: ATSGYSNQPQH